A single sample gave rise to the 9 T cell receptor beta chains below, sequenced in a study of neoadjuvant anti-PD-1 for oral cavity cancer. The repertoire was sequenced with immunoSEQ multiplex PCR; TCRdb's copy has only in-frame clones and lacks some. The data hold around 5,000 clones, with about three fifths observed a single time. The sample in question was tumor tissue, obtained before nivolumab (anti-PD-1) treatment. These receptors all come from a person aged 35-79 years with oral cavity squamous cell carcinoma.

This clone was counted between two and nine times. V usage is TRBV4-1 and J usage is TRBJ2-7, with 10 bases aligning to TRBD2. The CDR3 runs to 15 residues. The germline V gene encodes CDR1 MGHRA and CDR2 YSYEKL. Unmatched junction bases numbered 5, after V lost 3 bases and J lost 3 bases. As DNA, the CDR3 is TGCGCCAGCAGCCATGCTAGCGGGAGTCGCTACGAGCAGTACTTC. This codes for CASSHASGSRYEQYF.

CDR3 amino acids: CAWRCRGCPEAFF. Written as DNA, the CDR3 is TGTGCCTGGCGTTGTAGGGGATGTCCTGAAGCTTTCTTT. This chain links TRBV30 with TRBJ1-1, with D perhaps matching TRBD1 (5 bases). The ends were cut back, 5 bases at V and 6 bases at J, with 16 bases in the middle. Germline CDR1 and CDR2: GTSNPN and SVGIG (reference sequence). The CDR3 loop spans 13 amino acids.

This chain links TRBV4-1 with TRBJ1-1; D remains ambiguous. V gave up 6 bases and J gave up 1 base, with 12 bases separating them. The CDR3 covers 14 residues. Germline assignment: CDR1 MGHRA and CDR2 YSYEKL. The CDR3 region has the DNA TGCGCCAGCAGGAAAATAGTCCCGAACACTGAAGCTTTCTTT. This encodes CASRKIVPNTEAFF.

This clone was observed a few times. This chain uses TRBV5-1 with TRBJ1-3; TRBD1 agrees at 9 bases. The CDR3 extends over 16 amino acids. The V gene end was trimmed by 5 bases and the J gene end by 0 bases; junction bases not matched to a gene: 6. In germline, CDR1 is SGHRS, CDR2 YFSETQ. CDR3 nucleotide sequence: TGCGCCAGCAGTCGGACAGGGGAGCACTCTGGAAACACCATATATTTT. It is translated as CASSRTGEHSGNTIYF.

J is TRBJ1-4 and V is TRBV28; 7 bases are a match to TRBD1. The CDR3 has 16 amino acids. J was trimmed by 0 bases and V by 5 bases; bases with no gene match: 6. Per the germline V gene, CDR1 is MDHEN and CDR2 is SYDVKM. The CDR3 region is CASSLGTAATNEKLFF. In DNA form, the CDR3 reads TGTGCCAGCAGTCTCGGGACAGCCGCAACTAATGAAAAACTGTTTTTT. Combining the CDR3 with reference TRBV28 and TRBJ1-4 gives the whole variable domain DVKVTQSSRYLVKRTGEKVFLECVQDMDHENMFWYRQDPGLGLRLIYFSYDVKMKEKGDIPEGYSVSREKKERFSLILESASTNQTSMYLCASSLGTAATNEKLFFGSGTQLSVL.

This clone was counted only a few times. CDR3 protein: CASSLAYEQYF. CDR3 DNA sequence: TGTGCCAGCAGCTTGGCCTACGAGCAGTACTTC. This rearrangement joins TRBV5-6 to TRBJ2-7; D is undetermined. V shed 0 bases and J shed 2 bases, with 0 bases lying between them. The CDR3 covers 11 residues. Germline V gene lookup returns CDR1 SGHDT and CDR2 YYEEEE. The entire variable domain, with the rest obtained from reference TRBV5-6 and TRBJ2-7, is as follows: DAGVTQSPTHLIKTRGQQVTLRCSPKSGHDTVSWYQQALGQGPQFIFQYYEEEERQRGNFPDRFSGHQFPNYSSELNVNALLLGDSALYLCASSLAYEQYFGPGTRLTVT.

V and J are TRBV19 and TRBJ1-5; no clear D. The length of the CDR3 is 14 residues. Germline CDR1 and CDR2: LNHDA and SQIVND (reference sequence). The V end was cut by 1 base, the J end by 11 bases, with 15 bases between. The CDR3 spells CASSIGGRSLAQHF. The DNA for the CDR3 is TGTGCCAGTAGTATAGGGGGTAGGAGCCTGGCCCAGCATTTT.

The chain combines TRBV19 with TRBJ1-4; TRBD1 is a possible D gene (5 bases). The CDR3 has 14 amino acids. Germline values: CDR1 LNHDA, CDR2 SQIVND (reference sequence). Trimming took off 7 bases at V and 8 bases at J, with 17 bases between the two ends. In DNA, the CDR3 is TGTGCCAGTATGCGTGGGGGATTCACCGAAAAACTGTTTTTT. Translating gives CASMRGGFTEKLFF.

The CDR3 sequence is CASSVEGESGEQYF. Here the CDR3 DNA reads TGTGCCAGCAGCGTAGAAGGGGAGTCGGGGGAGCAGTACTTC. This chain links TRBV9 with TRBJ2-7; D may match TRBD1 or TRBD2 (5 bases each). The germline V and J ends were trimmed by 0 bases and 7 bases, with 14 bases remaining between them. This CDR3 region has 14 residues. CDR1 and CDR2 from the germline V gene are SGDLS and YYNGEE.